These T cell receptor beta chains were read from a single sample in a study of blood T cell repertoires in COVID-19. Libraries were prepared by immunoSEQ multiplex PCR; TCRdb keeps only in-frame clonotypes and omits some of them. The repertoire holds 210,000 or so clones, with 90% to 95% as singletons. Sequenced sample: peripheral blood. Receptor source: a man aged 25 to 40 with acute or convalescent COVID-19. Each CDR3 is given with its conserved first and last residue. The D gene is left open where the match is weak. Some rows mark clone size as missing; the rest say once, few, many or name a class of expanded clone.

TRBV10-1	TRBJ2-5	NA	NA	TGCGCCAGCAGTGTAGGGAGCGGTCCGGTATGGGAGACCCAGTACTTC	CASSVGSGPVWETQYF
TRBV28	TRBJ1-1	NA	TRBD1	TGTGCCAGCAGAACCGGACAGGACATCGGCGAAGCTTTCTTT	CASRTGQDIGEAFF
TRBV3-1/TRBV3-2	TRBJ1-6	once	TRBD1	TGTGCCAGCAGCCAAGATTTCGTGACAGGGGGGAATTCACCCCTCCACTTT	CASSQDFVTGGNSPLHF
TRBV5-1	TRBJ1-3	NA	NA	TGCGCCAGCACGCAGGGTAGTGCTGGAAACACCATATATTTT	CASTQGSAGNTIYF
TRBV7-2	TRBJ2-7	once	NA	TGTGCCAGCAGCTCCCCAGGGGCGGGCGAGCAGTACTTC	CASSSPGAGEQYF
TRBV4-1	TRBJ2-5	NA	NA	TGCGCCAGCAGCCAAGATATATCGACAGCCCCAGAGACCCAGTACTTC	CASSQDISTAPETQYF
TRBV7-3	TRBJ2-2	NA	TRBD1	TGTGCCAGCAGCGCCCAGCCAGGGGGCGTTGGGACCGGGGAGCTGTTTTTT	CASSAQPGGVGTGELFF
TRBV7-9	TRBJ1-5	NA	TRBD1	TGTGCCAGCAGCCTCGGGACAGGGTCGCGCAATCAGCCCCAGCATTTT	CASSLGTGSRNQPQHF
TRBV7-6	TRBJ2-2	NA	NA	TGTGCCAGCAGCTCGGGGAACCTGAACACCGGGGAGCTGTTTTTT	CASSSGNLNTGELFF
TRBV5-6	TRBJ1-2	NA	NA	TGTGCCAGCAGCACAGGACAGATAGCTAACTATGGCTACACCTTC	CASSTGQIANYGYTF
TRBV2	TRBJ2-3	NA	TRBD2	TGTGCCAGCAGGAGGACTAGCGGGGGGAGCACAGATACGCAGTATTTT	CASRRTSGGSTDTQYF
TRBV6-6	TRBJ1-3	NA	NA	TGTGCCAGCAGGAGACAGTTGACATCTGGAAACACCATATATTTT	CASRRQLTSGNTIYF
TRBV6-4	TRBJ2-6	NA	NA	TGTGCCAGCAGTGGTCAGCCCGGGGGGGCCAACGTCCTGACTTTC	CASSGQPGGANVLTF
TRBV18	TRBJ1-5	NA	NA	TGTGCCAGCTCACCGATGGCGGGGACGTACAGCAATCAGCCCCAGCATTTT	CASSPMAGTYSNQPQHF
TRBV10-2	TRBJ2-1	once	NA	TGCGCCAGCAGGGCGGGTGGGAGTATTAAATATGAGCAGTTCTTC	CASRAGGSIKYEQFF
TRBV7-2	TRBJ2-5	few	NA	TGTGCCAGCAGCTGGGGTCCGGCGGGTCTTAACGGGGAGACCCAGTACTTC	CASSWGPAGLNGETQYF
TRBV3-1/TRBV3-2	TRBJ1-1	once	NA	TGTGCCAGCAGCTACACTAGGGTTGGTGCTGAAGCTTTCTTT	CASSYTRVGAEAFF
TRBV24-1	TRBJ1-5	NA	NA	TGTGCCACCACCCCCGGTGGTGGCAATCAGCCCCAGCATTTT	CATTPGGGNQPQHF
TRBV27	TRBJ1-2	NA	TRBD1	TGTGCCAGCAGTTGGACAGGGGAATATGGCTACACCTTC	CASSWTGEYGYTF
TRBV9	TRBJ2-1	NA	NA	TGTGCCAGCAGCGTAGATCGAGGTCGCAATGAGCAGTTCTTC	CASSVDRGRNEQFF
TRBV4-2	TRBJ2-1	NA	TRBD2	TGTGCCAGCAGCATACAAGGACTAGCGGGAGGAAATGAGCAGTTCTTC	CASSIQGLAGGNEQFF
TRBV7-9	TRBJ1-2	few	NA	TGTGCCAGCAGCCCCCCCTGGGCGGGCTATGGCTACACCTTC	CASSPPWAGYGYTF
TRBV7-9	TRBJ1-3	NA	TRBD1	TGTGCCAGCTTCGACAGGGCCCCTGGAAACACCATATATTTT	CASFDRAPGNTIYF
TRBV4-2	TRBJ2-3	NA	TRBD2	TGTGCCAGCAGCCAAGGGACTAGCGGGGGGGCAACAGATACGCAGTATTTT	CASSQGTSGGATDTQYF
TRBV3-1/TRBV3-2	TRBJ1-1	NA	NA	TGTGCCAGCAGCCCCGACTGGGGGGGGCGGGGTGAAGCTTTCTTT	CASSPDWGGRGEAFF
TRBV6-5	TRBJ2-7	NA	TRBD2	TGTGCCAGCAGACTACTAGCGGGAGGACCCTACGAGCAGTACTTC	CASRLLAGGPYEQYF
TRBV20-1	TRBJ1-1	NA	NA	TGCAGTGCTAGTGGCGGGAACACTGAAGCTTTCTTT	CSASGGNTEAFF
TRBV5-1	TRBJ2-2	NA	TRBD2	TGCGCCAGCAGCTCCGGCGGCGGGGGATACACCGGGGAGCTGTTTTTT	CASSSGGGGYTGELFF
TRBV5-1	TRBJ1-4	NA	TRBD1	TGCGCCAGCAGTCCGACAGGGGGCTATGAAAAACTGTTTTTT	CASSPTGGYEKLFF
TRBV4-2	TRBJ2-2	NA	NA	TGTGCCAGCAGCCCCAGTCAGAACACCGGGGAGCTGTTTTTT	CASSPSQNTGELFF
TRBV28	TRBJ1-4	NA	NA	TGTGCCAGCAGTTTACTCGATGAAAAACTGTTTTTT	CASSLLDEKLFF
TRBV6-6	TRBJ2-2	NA	NA	TGTGCCAGCATCCTCGGCGAGGGCGGCGGGGAGCTGTTTTTT	CASILGEGGGELFF
TRBV19	TRBJ2-1	NA	TRBD2	TGTGCCAGTAGTATTACTAGCGGGGGCGCTTACAATGAGCAGTTCTTC	CASSITSGGAYNEQFF
TRBV5-1	TRBJ2-1	few	TRBD2	TGCGCCAGCAGATGGACTAGCGGGAGTCCCGCCTACAATGAGCAGTTCTTC	CASRWTSGSPAYNEQFF
TRBV7-9	TRBJ1-6	NA	NA	TGTGCCAGCAGCTTAGTTGGAAGGGGTCGGTCCTATAATTCACCCCTCCACTTT	CASSLVGRGRSYNSPLHF
TRBV6-4	TRBJ1-2	NA	TRBD1	TGTGCCAGCAGTCCGTCGACAGGGGGAAGTGGCTACACCTTC	CASSPSTGGSGYTF
TRBV28	TRBJ1-1	NA	NA	TGTGCCAGCAGTTTGGTGGGGCAGGGGAGAACTGAAGCTTTCTTT	CASSLVGQGRTEAFF
TRBV12-3/TRBV12-4	TRBJ2-5	NA	NA	TGTGCCAGCAGAATACAAGAGACCCAGTACTTC	CASRIQETQYF
TRBV30	TRBJ2-1	NA	NA	TGTGCCTGGAGTCGGGACTCGCTTGCCAATGAGCAGTTCTTC	CAWSRDSLANEQFF
TRBV27	TRBJ1-6	NA	NA	TGTGCCAGCAGCCCGAGGAGGGCGGAGGATTCACCCCTCCACTTT	CASSPRRAEDSPLHF
TRBV11-2	TRBJ2-7	NA	NA	TGTGCCAGCAGCCCCGGAGGGCTCACTTCCCACGAGCAGTACTTC	CASSPGGLTSHEQYF
TRBV30	TRBJ1-5	NA	TRBD1	TGTGCCTGGAGTGTACGCCCGACAGGGATAATGTATCAGCCCCAGCATTTT	CAWSVRPTGIMYQPQHF
TRBV15	TRBJ2-3	NA	TRBD1	TGTGCCACCAGCAGAGATCAGGGGGCAGATACGCAGTATTTT	CATSRDQGADTQYF
TRBV19	TRBJ2-5	NA	NA	TGTGCCAGTAGTAGAGTATCAGGAGAGACCCAGTACTTC	CASSRVSGETQYF
TRBV4-2	TRBJ2-3	NA	TRBD2	TGTGCCAGCAGCCGGGGGGCTAGCGGGGGATACACAGATACGCAGTATTTT	CASSRGASGGYTDTQYF
TRBV18	TRBJ2-7	few	TRBD2	TGTGCCAGCTCACCAAAGGCGGGAGGGCGCGAGCAGTACTTC	CASSPKAGGREQYF
TRBV5-1	TRBJ1-6	NA	TRBD1	TGCGCCAGCAGCATAGAGACAGGGCCCTATTCACCCCTCCACTTT	CASSIETGPYSPLHF
TRBV5-1	TRBJ2-7	NA	NA	TGCGCCAGCAGCTTGGATTACCGGACGGGAACCTACGAGCAGTACTTC	CASSLDYRTGTYEQYF
TRBV7-2	TRBJ2-5	NA	TRBD2	TGTGCCAGCAGCTTGACCCCGGGGGGGGGCGGTGGGACCCAGTACTTC	CASSLTPGGGGGTQYF
TRBV24-1	TRBJ2-1	once	TRBD1	TGTGCCACCAGTAGTAGGGCAGGGACAGGGAGCAATGAGCAGTTCTTC	CATSSRAGTGSNEQFF
TRBV6-5	TRBJ2-3	once	NA	TGTGCCAGCAGTTACGGGGCGGGGCGAGGAGATACGCAGTATTTT	CASSYGAGRGDTQYF
TRBV7-2	TRBJ1-2	once	TRBD1	TGTGCCAGCAGCACAGGACAGGGGGCGGGCTATGGCTACACCTTC	CASSTGQGAGYGYTF